This T cell receptor (beta chain) emerged from a study of blood T cell repertoires in COVID-19. Across the whole study: The analysed material was cDNA or gDNA that came from T cells, B-cell-depleted T cells, or PBMCs.

Original methodology: Quantification of nucleated cells was approximated via reference gene primer amplification. Clones were read by immunoSEQ multiplex PCR, and TCRdb kept only the in-frame ones, dropping some. The V and J calls and clone size are taken from that table; D and trimming were inferred from the DNA. The sample shows approximately 260,000 clones, roughly 90% of them seen only once. The CDR3 spans 10 residues. CDR1 and CDR2 (germline): SNHLY, FYNNEI. Deletions cut 6 bases from V and 14 bases from J, with 13 bases between. Sequencing input: peripheral blood. The chain links TRBV2 to TRBJ1-2, with D perhaps TRBD1 (6 bases). The receptor was derived from a woman aged 60-70 years with COVID-19, enrolled during active disease. The CDR3 region is CASRDSRGTF. Here the CDR3 DNA reads TGTGCCAGCAGGGACAGCCGCGGGACCTTC.